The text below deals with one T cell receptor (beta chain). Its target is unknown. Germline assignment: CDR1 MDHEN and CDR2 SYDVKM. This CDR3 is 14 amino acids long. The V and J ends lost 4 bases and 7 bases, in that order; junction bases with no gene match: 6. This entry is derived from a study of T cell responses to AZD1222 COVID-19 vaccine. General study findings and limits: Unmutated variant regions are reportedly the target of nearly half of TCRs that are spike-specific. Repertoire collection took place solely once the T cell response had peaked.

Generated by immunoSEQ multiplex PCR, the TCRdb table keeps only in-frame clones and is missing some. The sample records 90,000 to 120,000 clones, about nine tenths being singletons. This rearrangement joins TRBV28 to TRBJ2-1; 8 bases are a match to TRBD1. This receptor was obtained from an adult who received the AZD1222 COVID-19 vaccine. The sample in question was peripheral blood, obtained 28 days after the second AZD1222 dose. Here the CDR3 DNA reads TGTGCCAGCAGTTCCGGACAGGGTAGGAATGAGCAGTTCTTC. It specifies CASSSGQGRNEQFF.